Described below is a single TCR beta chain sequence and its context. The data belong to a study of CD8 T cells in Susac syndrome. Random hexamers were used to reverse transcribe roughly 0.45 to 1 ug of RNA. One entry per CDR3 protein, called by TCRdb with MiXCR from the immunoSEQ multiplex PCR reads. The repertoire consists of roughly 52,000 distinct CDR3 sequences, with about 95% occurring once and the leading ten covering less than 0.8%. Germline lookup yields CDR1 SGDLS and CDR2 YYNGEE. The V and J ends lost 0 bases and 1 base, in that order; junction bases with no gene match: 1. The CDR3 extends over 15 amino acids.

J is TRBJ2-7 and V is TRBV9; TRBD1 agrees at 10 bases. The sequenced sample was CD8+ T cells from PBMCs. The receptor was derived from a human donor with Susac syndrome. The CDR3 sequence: CASSVGDRGSYEQYF. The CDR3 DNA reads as TGTGCCAGCAGCGTAGGGGACAGGGGATCCTACGAGCAGTACTTC.